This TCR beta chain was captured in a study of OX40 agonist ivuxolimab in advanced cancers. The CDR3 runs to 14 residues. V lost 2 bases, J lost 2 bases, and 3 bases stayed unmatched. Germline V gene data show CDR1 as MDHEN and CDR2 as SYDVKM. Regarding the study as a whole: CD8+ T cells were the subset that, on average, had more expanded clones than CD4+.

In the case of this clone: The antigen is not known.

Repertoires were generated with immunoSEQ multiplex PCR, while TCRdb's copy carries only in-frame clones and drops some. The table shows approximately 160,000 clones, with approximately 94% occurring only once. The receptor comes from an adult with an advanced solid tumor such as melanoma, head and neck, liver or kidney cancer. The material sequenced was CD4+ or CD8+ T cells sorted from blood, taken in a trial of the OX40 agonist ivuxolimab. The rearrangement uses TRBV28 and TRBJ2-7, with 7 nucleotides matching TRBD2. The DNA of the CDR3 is TGTGCCAGCAGTTTACAAGGACTAGCCTACGAGCAGTACTTC. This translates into CASSLQGLAYEQYF.